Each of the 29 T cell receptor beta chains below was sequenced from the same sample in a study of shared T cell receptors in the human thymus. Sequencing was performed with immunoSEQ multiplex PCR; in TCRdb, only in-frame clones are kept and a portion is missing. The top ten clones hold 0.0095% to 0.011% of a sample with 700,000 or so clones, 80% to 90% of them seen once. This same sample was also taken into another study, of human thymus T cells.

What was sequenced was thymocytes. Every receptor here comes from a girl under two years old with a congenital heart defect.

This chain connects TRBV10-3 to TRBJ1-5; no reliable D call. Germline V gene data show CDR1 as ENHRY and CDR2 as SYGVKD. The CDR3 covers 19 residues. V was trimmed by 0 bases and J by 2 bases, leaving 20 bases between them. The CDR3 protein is CAISESSVAGTWGNQPQHF. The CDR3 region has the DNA TGTGCCATCAGTGAGTCTTCTGTAGCGGGTACCTGGGGCAATCAGCCCCAGCATTTT.

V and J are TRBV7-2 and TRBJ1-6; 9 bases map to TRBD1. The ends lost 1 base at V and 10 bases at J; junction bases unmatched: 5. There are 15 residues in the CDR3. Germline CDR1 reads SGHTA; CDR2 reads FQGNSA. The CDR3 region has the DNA TGTGCCAGCAGCTTAGAACAGGGGGCAAACTCACCCCTCCACTTT. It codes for CASSLEQGANSPLHF.

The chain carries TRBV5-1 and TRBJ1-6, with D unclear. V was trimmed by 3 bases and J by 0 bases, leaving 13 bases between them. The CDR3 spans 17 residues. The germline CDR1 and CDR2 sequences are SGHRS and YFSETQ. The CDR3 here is CASSCRTDSSYNSPLHF. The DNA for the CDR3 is TGCGCCAGCAGCTGTAGAACCGATAGCTCCTATAATTCACCCCTCCACTTT.

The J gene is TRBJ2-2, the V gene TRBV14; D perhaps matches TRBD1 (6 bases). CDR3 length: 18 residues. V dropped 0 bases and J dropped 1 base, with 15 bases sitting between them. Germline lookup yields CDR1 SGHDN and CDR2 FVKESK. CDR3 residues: CASSQERLGTLNTGELFF. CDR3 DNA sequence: TGTGCCAGCAGCCAAGAAAGGCTCGGGACATTGAACACCGGGGAGCTGTTTTTT.

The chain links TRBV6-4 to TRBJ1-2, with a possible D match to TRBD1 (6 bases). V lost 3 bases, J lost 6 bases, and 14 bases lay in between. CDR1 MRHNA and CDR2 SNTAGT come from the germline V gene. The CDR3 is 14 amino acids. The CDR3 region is CASSERRGGNGYTF. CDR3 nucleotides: TGTGCCAGCAGTGAACGAAGGGGGGGGAATGGCTACACCTTC.

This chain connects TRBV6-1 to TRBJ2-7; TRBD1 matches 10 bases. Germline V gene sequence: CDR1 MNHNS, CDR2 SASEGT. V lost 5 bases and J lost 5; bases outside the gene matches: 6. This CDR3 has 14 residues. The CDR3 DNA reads TGTGCCAGCAGTTGGGACAGGGGAGTCCACGAGCAGTACTTC. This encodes CASSWDRGVHEQYF.

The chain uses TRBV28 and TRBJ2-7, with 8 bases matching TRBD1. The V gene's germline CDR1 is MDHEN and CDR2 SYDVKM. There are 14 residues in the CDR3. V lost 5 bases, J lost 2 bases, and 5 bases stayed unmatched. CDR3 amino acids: CASSTGTGPYEQYF. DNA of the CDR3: TGTGCCAGCAGTACCGGGACAGGCCCCTACGAGCAGTACTTC.

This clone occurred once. The CDR3 region has the DNA TGCGCCAGCAGCCGAAGATGGAGGGGGGGGAATCAGCCCCAGCATTTT. It encodes CASSRRWRGGNQPQHF. This chain connects TRBV4-1 to TRBJ1-5; tentative D call: TRBD1 (6 bases). Germline CDR1 is MGHRA and CDR2 is YSYEKL. V shed 4 bases and J shed 4 bases, with 17 bases lying between them. This CDR3 region has 16 residues.

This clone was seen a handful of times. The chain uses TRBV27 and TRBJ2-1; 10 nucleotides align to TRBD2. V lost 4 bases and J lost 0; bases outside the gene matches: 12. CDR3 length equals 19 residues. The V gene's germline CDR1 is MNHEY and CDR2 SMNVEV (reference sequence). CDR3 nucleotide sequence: TGTGCCAGCAGTTCCCCCCCTAGCGGGGGACCCAGCTCCTACAATGAGCAGTTCTTC. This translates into CASSSPPSGGPSSYNEQFF.

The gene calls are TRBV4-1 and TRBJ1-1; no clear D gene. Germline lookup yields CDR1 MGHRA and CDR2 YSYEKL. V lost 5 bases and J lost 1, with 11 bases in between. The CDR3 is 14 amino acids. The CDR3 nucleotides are TGCGCCAGCAGCTCCCCCACGGGGAACACTGAAGCTTTCTTT. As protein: CASSSPTGNTEAFF.

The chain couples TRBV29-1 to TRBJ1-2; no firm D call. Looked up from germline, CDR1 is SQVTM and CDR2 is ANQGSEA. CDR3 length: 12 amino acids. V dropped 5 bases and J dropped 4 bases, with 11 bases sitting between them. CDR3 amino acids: CSVCNGSYGYTF. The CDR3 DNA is TGCAGCGTTTGCAATGGGAGCTATGGCTACACCTTC.

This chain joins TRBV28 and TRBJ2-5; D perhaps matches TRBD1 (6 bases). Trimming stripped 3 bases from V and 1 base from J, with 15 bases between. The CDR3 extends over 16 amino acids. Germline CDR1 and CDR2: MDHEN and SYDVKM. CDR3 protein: CASSLVPGQIQETQYF. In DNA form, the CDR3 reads TGTGCCAGCAGTTTGGTTCCCGGACAGATCCAAGAGACCCAGTACTTC.

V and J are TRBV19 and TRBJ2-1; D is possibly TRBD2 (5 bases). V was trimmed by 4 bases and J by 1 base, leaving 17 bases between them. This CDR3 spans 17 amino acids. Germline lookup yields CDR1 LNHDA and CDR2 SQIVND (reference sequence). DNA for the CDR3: TGTGCCAGTAGTACTTCTACCGGGAACAAATCCTACAATGAGCAGTTCTTC. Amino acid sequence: CASSTSTGNKSYNEQFF.

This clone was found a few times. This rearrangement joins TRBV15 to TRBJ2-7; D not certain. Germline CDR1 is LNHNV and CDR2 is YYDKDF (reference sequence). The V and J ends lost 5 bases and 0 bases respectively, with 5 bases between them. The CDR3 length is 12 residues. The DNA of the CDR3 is TGTGCCACCAGCCGGTCCTCCTACGAGCAGTACTTC. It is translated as CATSRSSYEQYF.

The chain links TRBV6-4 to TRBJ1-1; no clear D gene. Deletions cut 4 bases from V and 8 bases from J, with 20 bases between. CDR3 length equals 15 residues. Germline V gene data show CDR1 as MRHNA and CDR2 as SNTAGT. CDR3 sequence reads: CASSATSEARGEAFF. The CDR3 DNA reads TGTGCCAGCAGTGCCACCTCGGAGGCTCGCGGGGAAGCTTTCTTT.

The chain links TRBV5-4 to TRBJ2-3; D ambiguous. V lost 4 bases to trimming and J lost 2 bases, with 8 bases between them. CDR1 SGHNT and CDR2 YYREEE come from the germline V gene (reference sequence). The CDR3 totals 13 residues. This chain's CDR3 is CASSASITDTQYF. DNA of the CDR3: TGTGCCAGCAGCGCGTCGATCACAGATACGCAGTATTTT.

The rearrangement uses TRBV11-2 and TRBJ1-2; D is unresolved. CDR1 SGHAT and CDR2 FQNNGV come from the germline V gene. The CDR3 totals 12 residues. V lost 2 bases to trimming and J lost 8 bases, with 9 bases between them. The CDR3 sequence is CASSLSSGGYTF. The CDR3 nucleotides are TGTGCCAGCAGCTTATCCTCCGGGGGCTACACCTTC.

CDR3 coding DNA: TGTGCCAGCAGCTTAGATCGTCTAACGCTCGGGGCCAACGTCCTGACTTTC. As protein: CASSLDRLTLGANVLTF. This sequence joins TRBV11-2 and TRBJ2-6; unclear D gene. Per the germline V gene, CDR1 is SGHAT and CDR2 is FQNNGV. The germline V and J ends were trimmed by 0 bases and 4 bases, with 13 bases remaining between them. The CDR3 is 17 residues long. Full variable domain (missing parts from reference TRBV11-2 and TRBJ2-6): EAGVAQSPRYKIIEKRQSVAFWCNPISGHATLYWYQQILGQGPKLLIQFQNNGVVDDSQLPKDRFSAERLKGVDSTLKIQPAKLEDSAVYLCASSLDRLTLGANVLTFGAGSRLTVL.

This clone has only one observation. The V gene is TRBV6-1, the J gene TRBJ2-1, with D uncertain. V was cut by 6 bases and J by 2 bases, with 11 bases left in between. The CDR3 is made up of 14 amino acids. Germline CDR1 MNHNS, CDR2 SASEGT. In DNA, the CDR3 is TGTGCCAGCAGAGCGCGGTTCCCCTACAATGAGCAGTTCTTC. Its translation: CASRARFPYNEQFF.

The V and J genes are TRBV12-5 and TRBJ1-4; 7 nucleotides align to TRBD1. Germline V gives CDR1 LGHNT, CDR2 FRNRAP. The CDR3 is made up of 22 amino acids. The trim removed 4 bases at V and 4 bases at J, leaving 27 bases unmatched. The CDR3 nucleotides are TGTGCTAGTGGTTCGAAACACTCCCCCCCGGGACAGCCCTTTCAGGGTAATGAAAAACTGTTTTTT. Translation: CASGSKHSPPGQPFQGNEKLFF.

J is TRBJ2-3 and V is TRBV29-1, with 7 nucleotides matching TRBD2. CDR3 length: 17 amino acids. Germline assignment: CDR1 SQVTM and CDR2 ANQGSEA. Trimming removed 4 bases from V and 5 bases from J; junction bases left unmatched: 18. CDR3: CSVAAGCRVEGGDTQYF. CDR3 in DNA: TGCAGCGTTGCAGCGGGGTGTCGGGTTGAGGGCGGAGATACGCAGTATTTT.

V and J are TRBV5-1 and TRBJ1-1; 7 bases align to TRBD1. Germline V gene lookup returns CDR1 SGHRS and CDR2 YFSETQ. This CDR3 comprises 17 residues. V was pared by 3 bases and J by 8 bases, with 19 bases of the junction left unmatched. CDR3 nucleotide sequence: TGCGCCAGCAGCTCCAAAGGGATGCAAACAGGGGTTGCCGAAGCTTTCTTT. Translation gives CASSSKGMQTGVAEAFF.

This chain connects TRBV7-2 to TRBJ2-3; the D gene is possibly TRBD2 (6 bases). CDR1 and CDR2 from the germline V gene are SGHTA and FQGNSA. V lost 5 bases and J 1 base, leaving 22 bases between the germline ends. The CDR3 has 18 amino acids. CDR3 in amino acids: CASSPKRLPGEGTDTQYF. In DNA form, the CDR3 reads TGTGCCAGCAGCCCCAAACGGCTCCCGGGGGAAGGCACAGATACGCAGTATTTT.

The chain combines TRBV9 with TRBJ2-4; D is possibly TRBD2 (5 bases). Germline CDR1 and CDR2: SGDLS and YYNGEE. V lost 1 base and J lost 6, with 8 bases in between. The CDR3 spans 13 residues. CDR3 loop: CASSVRERNIQYF. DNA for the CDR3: TGTGCCAGCAGCGTAAGGGAGAGAAACATTCAGTACTTC.

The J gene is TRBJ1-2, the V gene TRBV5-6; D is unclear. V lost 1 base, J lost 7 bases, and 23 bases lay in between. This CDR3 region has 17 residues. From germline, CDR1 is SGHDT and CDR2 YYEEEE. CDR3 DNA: TGTGCCAGCAGCTTGTGGTTCGGGGAAATGATGTGGGGTGGCTACACCTTC. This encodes CASSLWFGEMMWGGYTF.

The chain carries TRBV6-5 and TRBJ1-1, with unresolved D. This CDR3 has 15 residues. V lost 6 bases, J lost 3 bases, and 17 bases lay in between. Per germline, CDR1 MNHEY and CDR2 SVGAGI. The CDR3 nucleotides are TGTGCCAGCAGGAACCGACCGGGTGAGGACACTGAAGCTTTCTTT. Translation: CASRNRPGEDTEAFF.

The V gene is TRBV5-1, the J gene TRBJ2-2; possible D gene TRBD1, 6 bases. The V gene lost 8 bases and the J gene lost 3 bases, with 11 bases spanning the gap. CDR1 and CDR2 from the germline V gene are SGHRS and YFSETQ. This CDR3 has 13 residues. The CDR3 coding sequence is TGCGCCAGTTCTGGACAGTACACCGGGGAGCTGTTTTTT. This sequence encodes CASSGQYTGELFF. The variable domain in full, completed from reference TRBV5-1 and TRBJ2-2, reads KAGVTQTPRYLIKTRGQQVTLSCSPISGHRSVSWYQQTPGQGLQFLFEYFSETQRNKGNFPGRFSGRQFSNSRSEMNVSTLELGDSALYLCASSGQYTGELFFGEGSRLTVL.

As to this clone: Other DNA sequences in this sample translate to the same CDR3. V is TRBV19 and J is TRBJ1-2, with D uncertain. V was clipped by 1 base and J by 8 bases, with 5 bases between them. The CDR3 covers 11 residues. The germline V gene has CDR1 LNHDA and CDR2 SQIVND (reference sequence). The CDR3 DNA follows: TGTGCCAGTAGTATAGGGGCCGGCTACACCTTC. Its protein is CASSIGAGYTF.

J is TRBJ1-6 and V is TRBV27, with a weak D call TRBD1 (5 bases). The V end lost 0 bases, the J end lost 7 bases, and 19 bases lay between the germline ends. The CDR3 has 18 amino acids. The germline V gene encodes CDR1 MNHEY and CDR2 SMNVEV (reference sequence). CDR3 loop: CASSLSWGHQVGNSPLHF. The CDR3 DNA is TGTGCCAGCAGTTTATCGTGGGGCCACCAGGTGGGAAATTCACCCCTCCACTTT.